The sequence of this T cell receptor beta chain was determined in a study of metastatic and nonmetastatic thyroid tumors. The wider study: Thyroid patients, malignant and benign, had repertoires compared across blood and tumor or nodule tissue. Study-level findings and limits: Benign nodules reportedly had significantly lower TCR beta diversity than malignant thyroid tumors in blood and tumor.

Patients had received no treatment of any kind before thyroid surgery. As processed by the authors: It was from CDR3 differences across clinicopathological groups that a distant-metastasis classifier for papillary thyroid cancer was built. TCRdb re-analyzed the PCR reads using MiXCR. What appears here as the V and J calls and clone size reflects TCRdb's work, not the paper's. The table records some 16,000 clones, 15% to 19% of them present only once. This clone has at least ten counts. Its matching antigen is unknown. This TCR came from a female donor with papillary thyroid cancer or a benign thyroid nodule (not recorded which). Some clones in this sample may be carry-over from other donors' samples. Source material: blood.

The CDR3 DNA sequence: TGTGCCAGCAGCACGCGACATACGCAGTATTTT. This encodes CASSTRHTQYF. The J gene is TRBJ2-3, the V gene TRBV7-9, with D unresolved. Trimming pared 5 bases from V and 7 bases from J, leaving 7 bases between. This CDR3 comprises 11 residues. Germline loops: CDR1 SEHNR, CDR2 FQNEAQ (reference sequence).